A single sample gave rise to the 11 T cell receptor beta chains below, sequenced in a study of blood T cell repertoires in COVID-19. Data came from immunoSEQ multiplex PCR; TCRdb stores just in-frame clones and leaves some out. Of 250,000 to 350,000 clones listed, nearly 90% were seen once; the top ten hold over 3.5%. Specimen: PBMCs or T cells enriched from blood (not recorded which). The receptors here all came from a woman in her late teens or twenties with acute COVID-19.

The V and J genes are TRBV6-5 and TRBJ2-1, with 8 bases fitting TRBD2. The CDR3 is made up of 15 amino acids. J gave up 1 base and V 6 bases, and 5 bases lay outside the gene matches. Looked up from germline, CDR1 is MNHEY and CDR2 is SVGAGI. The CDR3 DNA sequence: TGTGCCAGCAGGAGAGCGGGAGTTTCCTACAATGAGCAGTTCTTC. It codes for CASRRAGVSYNEQFF.

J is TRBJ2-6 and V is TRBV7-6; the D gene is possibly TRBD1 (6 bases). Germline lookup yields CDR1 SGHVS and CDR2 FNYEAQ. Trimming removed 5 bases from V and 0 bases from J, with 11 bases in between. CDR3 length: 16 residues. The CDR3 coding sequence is TGTGCCAGCAGCCCTCAGGGGTTCTCTGGGGCCAACGTCCTGACTTTC. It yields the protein CASSPQGFSGANVLTF.

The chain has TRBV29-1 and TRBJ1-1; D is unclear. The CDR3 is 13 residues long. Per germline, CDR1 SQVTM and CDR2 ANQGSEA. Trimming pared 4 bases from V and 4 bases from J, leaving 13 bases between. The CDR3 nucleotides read TGCAGCGTTGCTCCCCAGGTAGGCACTGAAGCTTTCTTT. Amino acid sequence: CSVAPQVGTEAFF.

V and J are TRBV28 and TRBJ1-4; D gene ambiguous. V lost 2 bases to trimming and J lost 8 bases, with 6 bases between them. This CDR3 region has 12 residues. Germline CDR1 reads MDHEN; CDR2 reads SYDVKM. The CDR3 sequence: CASSLRSEKLFF. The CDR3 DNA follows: TGTGCCAGCAGTTTACGTAGCGAAAAACTGTTTTTT.

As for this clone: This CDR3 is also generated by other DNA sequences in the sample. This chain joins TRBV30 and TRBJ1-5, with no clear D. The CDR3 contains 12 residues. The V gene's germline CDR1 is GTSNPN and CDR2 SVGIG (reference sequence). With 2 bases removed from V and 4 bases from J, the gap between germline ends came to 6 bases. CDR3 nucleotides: TGTGCCTGGAGTTCGGGGAATCAGCCCCAGCATTTT. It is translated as CAWSSGNQPQHF.

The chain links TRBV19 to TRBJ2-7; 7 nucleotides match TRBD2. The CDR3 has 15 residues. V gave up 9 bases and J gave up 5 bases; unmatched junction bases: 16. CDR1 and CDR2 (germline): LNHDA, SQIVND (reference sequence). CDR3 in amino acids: CASQREMGARHEQYF. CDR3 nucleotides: TGTGCCAGCCAGCGGGAAATGGGTGCCCGCCACGAGCAGTACTTC.

The DNA of the CDR3 is TGTGCCAGCAGTGGCTTCTCCGGGACAGAAAGCAATCAGCCCCAGCATTTT. It translates to CASSGFSGTESNQPQHF. The chain joins TRBV28 to TRBJ1-5; 7 bases agree with TRBD1. Germline V lookup: CDR1 MDHEN, CDR2 SYDVKM. The J segment lost 1 base and the V segment lost 5 bases, leaving 11 bases of the junction unmatched. The CDR3 runs to 17 residues.

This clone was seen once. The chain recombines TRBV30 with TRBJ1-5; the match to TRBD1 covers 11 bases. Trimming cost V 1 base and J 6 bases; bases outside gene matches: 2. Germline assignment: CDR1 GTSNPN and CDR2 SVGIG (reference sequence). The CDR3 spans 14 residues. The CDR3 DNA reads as TGTGCCTGGAGTGGGGGGACAGGGGGTCAGCCCCAGCATTTT. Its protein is CAWSGGTGGQPQHF.

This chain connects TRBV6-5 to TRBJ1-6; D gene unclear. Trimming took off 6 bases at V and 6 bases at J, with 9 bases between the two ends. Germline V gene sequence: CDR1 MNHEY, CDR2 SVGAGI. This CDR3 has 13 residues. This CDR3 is CASRNSLNSPLHF. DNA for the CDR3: TGTGCCAGCAGAAACAGCCTTAATTCACCCCTCCACTTT.

CDR3 sequence reads: CASSPRGGSLYEQYF. In DNA form, the CDR3 reads TGTGCCAGTAGCCCCCGGGGAGGTAGCCTCTACGAGCAGTACTTC. The V call is TRBV19, the J call TRBJ2-7, with D maybe TRBD2 (6 bases). The CDR3 runs to 15 residues. Per germline, CDR1 LNHDA and CDR2 SQIVND (reference sequence). V gave up 6 bases and J gave up 3 bases, with 18 bases separating them.

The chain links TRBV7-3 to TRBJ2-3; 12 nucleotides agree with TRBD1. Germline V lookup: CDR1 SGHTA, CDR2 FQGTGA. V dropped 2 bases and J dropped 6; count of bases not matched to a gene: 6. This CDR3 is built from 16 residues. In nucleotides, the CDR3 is TGTGCCAGCAGCTTACCGGGACAGGGGGCTCGGGATACGCAGTATTTT. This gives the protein CASSLPGQGARDTQYF.